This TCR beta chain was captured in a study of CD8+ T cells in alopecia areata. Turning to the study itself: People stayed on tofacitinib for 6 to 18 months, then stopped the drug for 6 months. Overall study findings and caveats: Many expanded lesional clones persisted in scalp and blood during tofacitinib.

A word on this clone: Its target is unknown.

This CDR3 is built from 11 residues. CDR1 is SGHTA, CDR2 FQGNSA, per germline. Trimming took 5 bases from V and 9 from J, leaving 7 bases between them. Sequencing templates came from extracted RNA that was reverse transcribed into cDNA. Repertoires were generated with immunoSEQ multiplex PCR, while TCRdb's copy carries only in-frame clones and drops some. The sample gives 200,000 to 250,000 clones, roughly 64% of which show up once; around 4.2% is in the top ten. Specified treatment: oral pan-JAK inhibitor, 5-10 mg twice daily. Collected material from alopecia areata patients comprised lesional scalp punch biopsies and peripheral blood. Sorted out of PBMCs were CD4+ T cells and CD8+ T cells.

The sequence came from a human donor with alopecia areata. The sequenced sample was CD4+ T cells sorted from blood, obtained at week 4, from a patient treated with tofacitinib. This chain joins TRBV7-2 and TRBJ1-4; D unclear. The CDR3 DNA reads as TGTGCCAGCAGCCTCGATCAAAAACTGTTTTTT. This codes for CASSLDQKLFF.